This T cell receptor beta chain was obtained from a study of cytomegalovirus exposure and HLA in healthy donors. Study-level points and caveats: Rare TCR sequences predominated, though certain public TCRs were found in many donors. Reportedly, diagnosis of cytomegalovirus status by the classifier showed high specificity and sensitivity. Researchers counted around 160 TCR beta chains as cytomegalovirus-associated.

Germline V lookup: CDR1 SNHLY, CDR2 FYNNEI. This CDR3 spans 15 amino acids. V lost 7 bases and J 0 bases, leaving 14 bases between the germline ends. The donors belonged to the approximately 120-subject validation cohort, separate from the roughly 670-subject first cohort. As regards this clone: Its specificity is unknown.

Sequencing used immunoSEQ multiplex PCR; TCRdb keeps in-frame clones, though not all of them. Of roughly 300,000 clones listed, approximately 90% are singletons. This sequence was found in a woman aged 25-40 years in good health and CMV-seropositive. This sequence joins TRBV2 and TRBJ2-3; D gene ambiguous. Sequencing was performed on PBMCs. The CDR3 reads CASTAGVSSTDTQYF. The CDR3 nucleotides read TGTGCCAGCACCGCAGGCGTCTCTAGCACAGATACGCAGTATTTT. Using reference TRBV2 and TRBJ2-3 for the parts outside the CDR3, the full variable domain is EPEVTQTPSHQVTQMGQEVILRCVPISNHLYFYWYRQILGQKVEFLVSFYNNEISEKSEIFDDQFSVERPDGSNFTLKIRSTKLEDSAMYFCASTAGVSSTDTQYFGPGTRLTVL.